Following are 20 T cell receptor beta chains from one sample sequenced in a study of blood T cell repertoires in COVID-19. The protocol was immunoSEQ multiplex PCR, while the TCRdb copy is restricted to in-frame clones and leaves out a portion. The sample gives more than 80,000 clones, approximately 86% of which show up once; about 1.7% is in the top ten. Sequenced material: peripheral blood. These receptors all stem from a man at least 80 years old with acute or convalescent COVID-19.

J is TRBJ2-2 and V is TRBV10-3; tentatively, D is TRBD1 (6 bases). Trimming removed 10 bases from V and 3 bases from J, with 15 bases in between. Germline V gives CDR1 ENHRY, CDR2 SYGVKD. The CDR3 has 14 residues. This CDR3 reads CATRGQVDTGELFF. The CDR3 DNA is TGTGCCACCAGGGGCCAGGTCGACACCGGGGAGCTGTTTTTT.

This rearrangement joins TRBV11-2 to TRBJ2-7; D is unresolved. The CDR3 is 11 residues long. Trimming removed 4 bases at V and 2 bases at J, with 3 bases between. Germline CDR1 and CDR2: SGHAT and FQNNGV. CDR3 sequence (DNA): TGTGCCAGCAGCTCTCCCTACGAGCAGTACTTC. Its translation is CASSSPYEQYF.

The count of this clone is one. This chain joins TRBV7-9 and TRBJ2-1; 11 bases line up with TRBD2. Germline CDR1 is SEHNR and CDR2 is FQNEAQ (reference sequence). After removal of 2 bases from V and 9 bases from J, the junction contained 6 bases not matched to a gene. This CDR3 is built from 15 residues. CDR3 region: CASSLTSGSPSEQFF. CDR3 bases: TGTGCCAGCAGCTTAACTAGCGGGAGCCCGAGTGAGCAGTTCTTC.

The chain links TRBV7-6 to TRBJ1-4; D remains ambiguous. Germline CDR1 SGHVS, CDR2 FNYEAQ. Trimming took off 2 bases at V and 7 bases at J, with 8 bases between the two ends. The CDR3 loop spans 13 amino acids. The CDR3 region is CASSLKEGEKLFF. The DNA for the CDR3 is TGTGCCAGCAGCTTAAAGGAGGGTGAAAAACTGTTTTTT.

The chain has TRBV5-8 and TRBJ1-1; TRBD1 might be the D (5 bases). Germline loops: CDR1 SGHTS, CDR2 YDEGEE. V was shortened by 1 base and J by 5 bases, with 12 bases between the two germline ends. This CDR3 comprises 14 residues. CDR3 DNA sequence: TGTGCCAGCAGCTTGTTCCAGGGTAGGACTGAAGCTTTCTTT. Translation: CASSLFQGRTEAFF.

CDR3 sequence: CASSPAYSKLDNEQFF. CDR3 bases: TGTGCCAGCAGCCCCGCCTACAGCAAGTTAGACAATGAGCAGTTCTTC. V usage is TRBV7-9 and J usage is TRBJ2-1; D ambiguous. Germline CDR1 and CDR2: SEHNR and FQNEAQ (reference sequence). Trimming removed 5 bases at V and 5 bases at J, with 19 bases between. CDR3 length: 16 amino acids.

This chain links TRBV2 with TRBJ2-7; D possibly corresponds to TRBD1 (6 bases). Trimming took 6 bases from V and 5 from J, leaving 17 bases between them. Germline CDR1 is SNHLY and CDR2 is FYNNEI. The CDR3 consists of 14 residues. Here the CDR3 DNA reads TGTGCCAGCAGCGAGGACAGTCACATCAACGAGCAGTACTTC. Its protein is CASSEDSHINEQYF.

In DNA form, the CDR3 reads TGTGCCAGCAGCACCGGGGGGGGGATCACTCAGTACTTC. Its protein is CASSTGGGITQYF. The chain links TRBV5-4 to TRBJ2-4, with 8 bases aligning to TRBD2. V was clipped by 4 bases and J by 12 bases; unmatched bases: 9. CDR3 size: 13 residues. Germline CDR1 and CDR2: SGHNT and YYREEE (reference sequence).

The chain combines TRBV28 with TRBJ1-1; unclear D gene. Trimming removed 10 bases at V and 1 base at J, with 7 bases between. CDR1 and CDR2 (germline): MDHEN, SYDVKM. The CDR3 runs 11 residues. The CDR3 DNA reads as TGTGCCACCCCCTGGAACACTGAAGCTTTCTTT. It encodes CATPWNTEAFF.

The V and J genes are TRBV30 and TRBJ2-7, with D perhaps matching TRBD1 (6 bases). CDR3 length: 13 amino acids. The germline V gene has CDR1 GTSNPN and CDR2 SVGIG (reference sequence). The V end lost 0 bases, the J end lost 7 bases, and 13 bases lay between the germline ends. CDR3 in DNA: TGTGCCTGGAGTGTACAGGGTTCGAGGGAGCAGTACTTC. This gives the protein CAWSVQGSREQYF.

This chain uses TRBV5-1 with TRBJ2-7, with 11 bases fitting TRBD2. The germline CDR1 and CDR2 sequences are SGHRS and YFSETQ. The length of the CDR3 is 16 residues. Unmatched junction bases numbered 7, after V lost 1 base and J lost 4 bases. The CDR3 here is CASSLLPLAGVYEQYF. CDR3 bases: TGCGCCAGCAGCTTGCTACCACTAGCGGGAGTTTACGAGCAGTACTTC.

This clone was observed a few times. The chain employs TRBV10-3 and TRBJ2-7, with 9 bases that match TRBD1. CDR3 length: 12 residues. Trimming cost V 6 bases and J 7 bases; bases outside gene matches: 4. Germline CDR1 and CDR2: ENHRY and SYGVKD. CDR3 amino acids: CAIRDRGGEQYF. As DNA, the CDR3 is TGTGCCATCAGGGACAGGGGTGGTGAGCAGTACTTC.

The V and J genes are TRBV20-1 and TRBJ2-1; TRBD2 aligns across 13 bases. The CDR3 runs to 14 residues. Germline V gene sequence: CDR1 DFQATT, CDR2 SNEGSKA (reference sequence). With V trimmed by 3 bases and J by 9 bases, 5 bases remained unmatched. The CDR3 DNA reads TGCAGTGCTAGTGGACTAGCGGGAGATGGTGAGCAGTTCTTC. Translating gives CSASGLAGDGEQFF.

The chain recombines TRBV7-9 with TRBJ2-6, with a weak D call TRBD1 (5 bases). Trimming cost V 5 bases and J 0 bases, with 11 bases left between them. In germline, CDR1 is SEHNR, CDR2 FQNEAQ (reference sequence). The CDR3 spans 16 residues. The CDR3 DNA follows: TGTGCCAGCAGCCGATTTACAGGCTCTGGGGCCAACGTCCTGACTTTC. This translates into CASSRFTGSGANVLTF.

This clone was counted between two and nine times. The rearrangement uses TRBV7-2 and TRBJ1-6; D possibly corresponds to TRBD1 (6 bases). The CDR3 covers 16 residues. Trimming removed 5 bases from V and 9 bases from J, with 20 bases in between. Germline values: CDR1 SGHTA, CDR2 FQGNSA. The CDR3 spells CASSLRGAGGLSPLHF. CDR3 bases: TGTGCCAGCAGCCTCCGGGGAGCGGGGGGCCTTTCACCCCTCCACTTT.

The chain is built from TRBV5-1 and TRBJ2-2, with TRBD1 as a possible D gene (6 bases). CDR1 and CDR2 from the germline V gene are SGHRS and YFSETQ. With 4 bases removed from V and 1 base from J, the gap between germline ends came to 14 bases. The CDR3 runs to 16 residues. The CDR3 spells CASSPTGNWNTGELFF. As DNA, the CDR3 is TGCGCCAGCAGCCCAACAGGGAATTGGAACACCGGGGAGCTGTTTTTT. The variable domain in full, with the rest retrieved from reference TRBV5-1 and TRBJ2-2, is KAGVTQTPRYLIKTRGQQVTLSCSPISGHRSVSWYQQTPGQGLQFLFEYFSETQRNKGNFPGRFSGRQFSNSRSEMNVSTLELGDSALYLCASSPTGNWNTGELFFGEGSRLTVL.

This rearrangement joins TRBV10-3 to TRBJ1-4, with 8 nucleotides matching TRBD1. The CDR3 runs to 13 residues. J was trimmed by 8 bases and V by 10 bases; bases with no gene match: 9. CDR1 is ENHRY, CDR2 SYGVKD, per germline. The DNA for the CDR3 is TGTGCCAGCCATGCCGGGACAGGCGAAAAACTGTTTTTT. Amino acids: CASHAGTGEKLFF.

The V call is TRBV10-1, the J call TRBJ2-1, with TRBD2 as a possible D gene (5 bases). Trimming cost V 9 bases and J 8 bases, with 11 bases left between them. Per germline, CDR1 WNHNN and CDR2 SYGVQD (reference sequence). This CDR3 contains 11 residues. The CDR3 region is CASTDWDEQFF. The CDR3 DNA is TGCGCCAGTACGGACTGGGATGAGCAGTTCTTC.

V usage is TRBV21-1 and J usage is TRBJ2-2; the table calls TRBD1, which could not be checked here. TRBV21-1 is a pseudogene. This CDR3 region has 16 residues. The CDR3 coding sequence is TGTGCCAGCAGCAAAGGCCGGCAGGGAAACACCGGGGAGCTGTTTTTT. It encodes CASSKGRQGNTGELFF.

The chain links TRBV3-1 (or the pseudogene TRBV3-2) to TRBJ2-3, with 11 bases identical to TRBD2. CDR1 LGHDT and CDR2 YNNKEL come from the germline V gene (reference sequence). V dropped 8 bases and J dropped 4; count of bases not matched to a gene: 2. The CDR3 extends over 13 amino acids. This CDR3 is CASQTSGADTQYF. In DNA, the CDR3 is TGTGCCAGCCAGACTAGCGGGGCAGATACGCAGTATTTT.